A selection of T cell receptor beta chains follows, all from one sample in a study of T cells in Graves' hyperthyroidism and ophthalmopathy. TCRdb re-derived calls from the multiplex PCR reads in MiXCR, one entry per CDR3 protein. The sample lists about 720,000 distinct CDR3 sequences, roughly 17% occurring once. Source material: blood. The receptors were gathered from a man in his late teens or twenties with Graves' hyperthyroidism. The CDR3 runs from the conserved cysteine through the conserved F or W. D genes are given only for firm matches. A clone size is listed for some rows: how often the clone was seen (once, few, many), or a class if it is expanded.

D: TRBD2; V: TRBV6-1; J: TRBJ2-7; size: -; DNA: TGTGCCAGCAGTTCCATGACTAGCGGGAGGGGTTTCGACGAGCAGTACTTC; CDR3: CASSSMTSGRGFDEQYF
D: TRBD2; V: TRBV20-1; J: TRBJ2-1; size: -; DNA: TGCAGTGCCAGCCCCCCTAGCGGGAGGGCCCATGAGCAGTTCTTC; CDR3: CSASPPSGRAHEQFF
D: -; V: TRBV19; J: TRBJ1-1; size: -; DNA: TGTGCCAGTAGTATAGCCCTTAGTGGCGCTGAAGCTTTCTTT; CDR3: CASSIALSGAEAFF
D: -; V: TRBV30; J: TRBJ2-2; size: -; DNA: TGTGCCTGGAGTGTAGGCACCACCGGGGAGCTGTTTTTT; CDR3: CAWSVGTTGELFF
D: -; V: TRBV5-1; J: TRBJ2-5; size: few; DNA: TGCGCCAGCACCCCCCTTTTGGGAGGGGGGGAGACCCAGTACTTC; CDR3: CASTPLLGGGETQYF
D: -; V: TRBV12-3/TRBV12-4; J: TRBJ2-1; size: many; DNA: TGTGCCAGCAGTTTCCCGGGGCAGGAGCAGTTCTTC; CDR3: CASSFPGQEQFF
D: -; V: TRBV9; J: TRBJ2-7; size: -; DNA: TGTGCCAGCAGCGTAGACCCGGACAGCCCCTACGAGCAGTACTTC; CDR3: CASSVDPDSPYEQYF
D: -; V: TRBV5-1; J: TRBJ2-2; size: many; DNA: TGCGCCAGCAGCGCCCCGGAAACCACCGGGGAGCTGTTTTTT; CDR3: CASSAPETTGELFF
D: -; V: TRBV4-3; J: TRBJ1-4; size: few; DNA: TGCGCCAGCAGCCAAGACGGACTGACGAATGAAAAACTGTTTTTT; CDR3: CASSQDGLTNEKLFF
D: -; V: TRBV27; J: TRBJ2-3; size: few; DNA: TGTGCCAGCAGCCTTATTGATCCGGGGAGGATTACAGATACGCAGTATTTT; CDR3: CASSLIDPGRITDTQYF
D: TRBD2; V: TRBV5-4; J: TRBJ2-1; size: -; DNA: TGTGCCGGGAGTCCGGGACTAGTAAGCAATGAGCAGTTCTTC; CDR3: CAGSPGLVSNEQFF
D: -; V: TRBV7-9; J: TRBJ2-7; size: many; DNA: TGTGCCAGCAGCTCCCGTGGGGGGCGCGACGAGCAGTACTTC; CDR3: CASSSRGGRDEQYF
D: TRBD1; V: TRBV7-2; J: TRBJ1-2; size: few; DNA: TGTGCCAGCAGCAAACGATTTCCCGGGACAGGGGGAGCGGGCTACACCTTC; CDR3: CASSKRFPGTGGAGYTF
D: TRBD1; V: TRBV28; J: TRBJ2-1; size: many; DNA: TGTGCCAGCAGCTTAAGGACAGGGGGCCCCTACAATGAGCAGTTCTTC; CDR3: CASSLRTGGPYNEQFF
D: -; V: TRBV6-1; J: TRBJ1-1; size: many; DNA: TGTGCCAGCAGACAAGGGTTGGCTGAAGCTTTCTTT; CDR3: CASRQGLAEAFF
D: TRBD1; V: TRBV19; J: TRBJ2-5; size: few; DNA: TGTGCCAGTAGTGCCCAGGGACAGGGAGTGGGGGAGACCCAGTACTTC; CDR3: CASSAQGQGVGETQYF
D: TRBD2; V: TRBV3-1; J: TRBJ2-3; size: -; DNA: TGTGCCAGCAGCCAGCAACTAGCGGGAGGTCCAGATACGCAGTATTTT; CDR3: CASSQQLAGGPDTQYF
D: -; V: TRBV29-1; J: TRBJ2-7; size: many; DNA: TGCAGCGTTCGGGGGCCTAGTATCGAGCAGTACTTC; CDR3: CSVRGPSIEQYF
D: TRBD2; V: TRBV20-1; J: TRBJ2-7; size: many; DNA: TGCAGTGCGCGGAGTAGCGGGATCGAGCAGTACTTC; CDR3: CSARSSGIEQYF
D: TRBD1; V: TRBV24-1; J: TRBJ2-7; size: few; DNA: TGTGCCACCAGTGATTTCGGACAGGCCGAGCAGTACTTC; CDR3: CATSDFGQAEQYF
D: -; V: TRBV4-3; J: TRBJ2-2; size: few; DNA: TGCGCCAGCAGCCAAGGGGTTGGCCAGGCGAACACCGGGGAGCTGTTTTTT; CDR3: CASSQGVGQANTGELFF